What follows are 2 T cell receptor beta chains derived from one specimen sequenced in a study of blood T cell dynamics during melanoma immunotherapy. Produced via immunoSEQ multiplex PCR; TCRdb's table is partial and in-frame only. The sample lists 10,000 or so clones, 85% occurring once. As to time point: week 3, after first cycle of checkpoint inhibitor. The source material was blood, sampled from a patient treated with checkpoint blockade. The receptors come from a human donor with melanoma.

V and J are TRBV4-1 and TRBJ1-1; the D gene is possibly TRBD1 (5 bases). V was cut by 1 base and J by 5 bases, with 8 bases left in between. This CDR3 spans 13 amino acids. Germline V gene lookup returns CDR1 MGHRA and CDR2 YSYEKL. This CDR3 reads CASSQGRGTEAFF. The CDR3 region has the DNA TGCGCCAGCAGCCAAGGGCGGGGGACTGAAGCTTTCTTT.

This clone has just one count. The rearrangement joins TRBV4-1 to TRBJ1-2; D is unresolved. V shed 5 bases and J shed 5 bases, with 15 bases lying between them. The length of the CDR3 is 14 residues. Germline-derived CDR1 and CDR2 are MGHRA and YSYEKL. The CDR3: CASSNDRDRYGYTF. The CDR3 bases are TGCGCCAGCAGCAATGACCGGGATAGGTATGGCTACACCTTC.